The 24 T cell receptor beta chains below come from one sample, sequenced in a study of early T cells in non-severe SARS-CoV-2 infection. TCRdb ran MiXCR on the 5' RACE reads and lists one entry per CDR3 protein. The sample has 85,000 to 95,000 distinct CDR3 sequences, under 15% seen once. The sample consisted of whole blood. Receptor source: an adult who was a healthcare worker with PCR-confirmed SARS-CoV-2 infection or an uninfected control (not recorded which).

This clonotype appeared a single time. This chain links TRBV20-1 with TRBJ2-1; 12 nucleotides agree with TRBD2. J lost 8 bases, V lost 4 bases, and 6 bases had no gene match. Per the germline V gene, CDR1 is DFQATT and CDR2 is SNEGSKA (reference sequence). The CDR3 is 14 amino acids. CDR3 sequence (DNA): TGCAGTGCTAAGGCTAGCGGGGGGGCCTATGAGCAGTTCTTC. It yields the protein CSAKASGGAYEQFF.

This clonotype has just a few counts. The chain carries TRBV19 and TRBJ1-5; 10 bases fit TRBD1. In germline, CDR1 is LNHDA, CDR2 SQIVND (reference sequence). The CDR3 sequence is 15 residues long. The V segment lost 7 bases and the J segment 6 bases; nucleotides outside the gene matches: 9. The CDR3 reads CASTPGQGNGQPQHF. In DNA form, the CDR3 reads TGTGCCAGTACTCCGGGACAGGGGAATGGTCAGCCCCAGCATTTT.

The sample holds a few counts of this clonotype. CDR3 coding DNA: TGTGCCAGCAGCAAAGAAAGTAGGACGGAGATCTCTGGAAACACCATATATTTT. This encodes CASSKESRTEISGNTIYF. The chain uses TRBV21-1 and TRBJ1-3. TRBV21-1 is listed as a pseudogene. This CDR3 has 18 amino acids.

The chain recombines TRBV9 with TRBJ2-5; TRBD1 matches 8 bases. J was trimmed by 5 bases and V by 4 bases; bases with no gene match: 10. The CDR3 runs to 15 residues. Germline assignment: CDR1 SGDLS and CDR2 YYNGEE. The DNA for the CDR3 is TGTGCCAGCAGCCTCGATCCGACAGGGGTGGAGACCCAGTACTTC. This codes for CASSLDPTGVETQYF.

The chain uses TRBV24-1 and TRBJ2-5; D possibly matches TRBD1 or TRBD2 (7 bases each). The CDR3 length is 17 residues. In germline, CDR1 is KGHDR, CDR2 SFDVKD. Trimming removed 1 base at V and 5 bases at J, with 19 bases between. This CDR3 reads CATSDFRTGAGAETQYF. In nucleotides, the CDR3 is TGTGCCACCAGTGATTTCCGTACAGGGGCGGGGGCCGAGACCCAGTACTTC.

This clonotype was recorded at least ten times. The V and J genes are TRBV29-1 and TRBJ1-2; 7 bases fit TRBD1. Germline CDR1 reads SQVTM; CDR2 reads ANQGSEA. J lost 3 bases, V lost 4 bases, and 8 bases had no gene match. CDR3 length equals 14 residues. The CDR3: CSVGGTEGDYGYTF. In DNA form, the CDR3 reads TGCAGCGTTGGGGGGACAGAAGGAGACTATGGCTACACCTTC. The full variable domain, rest sourced from reference TRBV29-1 and TRBJ1-2, is SAVISQKPSRDICQRGTSLTIQCQVDSQVTMMFWYRQQPGQSLTLIATANQGSEATYESGFVIDKFPISRPNLTFSTLTVSNMSPEDSSIYLCSVGGTEGDYGYTFGSGTRLTVV.

This clonotype was observed a handful of times. This sequence joins TRBV4-1 and TRBJ2-7; D gene unclear. Germline CDR1 reads MGHRA; CDR2 reads YSYEKL. The ends were cut back, 4 bases at V and 4 bases at J, with 14 bases in the middle. The CDR3 is 14 amino acids. CDR3 sequence: CASSPVGLGYEQYV. CDR3 nucleotide sequence: TGCGCCAGCAGCCCCGTGGGCCTGGGGTACGAGCAGTACGTC.

The V call is TRBV5-1, the J call TRBJ1-1, with 8 bases identical to TRBD1. V gave up 4 bases and J gave up 0 bases; unmatched junction bases: 17. CDR3 length equals 19 residues. CDR1 is SGHRS, CDR2 YFSETQ, per germline. The CDR3 DNA is TGCGCCAGCAGCCCCAGGGGGCGCTTGGACCGACGACTGAACACTGAAGCTTTCTTT. This sequence encodes CASSPRGRLDRRLNTEAFF.

The gene calls are TRBV2 and TRBJ2-3; D possibly uses TRBD1 or TRBD2 (6 bases each). Trimming removed 3 bases from V and 8 bases from J, with 18 bases in between. This CDR3 spans 15 amino acids. Germline V gives CDR1 SNHLY, CDR2 FYNNEI. This CDR3 reads CASSEPGATGVTQYF. DNA of the CDR3: TGTGCCAGCAGTGAGCCGGGGGCCACGGGAGTTACGCAGTATTTT.

This clonotype was recorded many times. The V call is TRBV7-2, the J call TRBJ1-1, with D possibly matching TRBD1 (6 bases). Trimming cost V 2 bases and J 6 bases, with 19 bases left between them. The CDR3 extends over 16 amino acids. CDR1 is SGHTA, CDR2 FQGNSA, per germline. CDR3: CASSLSPTGRIAEAFF. CDR3 sequence (DNA): TGTGCCAGCAGCTTAAGTCCCACAGGGAGGATCGCTGAAGCTTTCTTT.

V is TRBV27 and J is TRBJ2-7; D could derive from TRBD1 or TRBD2 (5 bases each). In germline, CDR1 is MNHEY, CDR2 SMNVEV (reference sequence). CDR3 length equals 15 residues. V shed 3 bases and J shed 6 bases, with 18 bases lying between them. CDR3 sequence: CASSLGPPGYSEQYV. The CDR3 coding sequence is TGTGCCAGCAGTTTGGGACCTCCGGGGTACTCCGAGCAGTACGTC.

V is TRBV13 and J is TRBJ1-2; 7 positions agree with TRBD1. Trimming removed 5 bases from V and 8 bases from J; junction bases left unmatched: 23. The CDR3 loop spans 18 amino acids. Germline loops: CDR1 PRHDT, CDR2 FYEKMQ (reference sequence). The CDR3 is CASSDTPGTDYRGGGYTF. In DNA form, the CDR3 reads TGTGCCAGCAGCGACACCCCCGGGACAGACTACCGAGGGGGGGGCTACACCTTC.

This clonotype was seen more than once but under ten times. J is TRBJ2-2 and V is TRBV10-3; TRBD2 is a possible D gene (6 bases). This CDR3 region has 16 residues. Trimming shortened V by 0 bases and J by 6 bases, and 14 bases separated the two germline ends. The germline CDR1 and CDR2 sequences are ENHRY and SYGVKD. The CDR3 reads CAISESGLLAAGELFF. The DNA for the CDR3 is TGTGCCATCAGTGAGTCGGGACTGCTCGCAGCCGGGGAGCTGTTTTTT.

This clonotype was picked up a small number of times. The chain couples TRBV7-6 to TRBJ1-3; 7 nucleotides line up with TRBD1. Germline V CDR1 and CDR2: SGHVS, FNYEAQ. V gave up 8 bases and J gave up 0 bases; unmatched junction bases: 1. This CDR3 is 13 amino acids long. CDR3 residues: CASGDSSGNTIYF. CDR3 bases: TGTGCCAGCGGGGACAGCTCTGGAAACACCATATATTTT.

This clonotype was detected only a few times. V and J are TRBV5-6 and TRBJ2-2, with D unclear. Germline V gene sequence: CDR1 SGHDT, CDR2 YYEEEE. The CDR3 has 11 residues. V lost 2 bases, J lost 7 bases, and 3 bases lay in between. The CDR3 protein is CASSFHGELFF. DNA for the CDR3: TGTGCCAGCAGCTTTCACGGGGAGCTGTTTTTT.

CDR3 sequence reads: CASTIAPPIEKLFF. In DNA form, the CDR3 reads TGTGCCAGCACCATAGCCCCACCTATTGAAAAACTGTTTTTT. This chain links TRBV7-9 with TRBJ1-4; no definite D call. The germline gives CDR1 SEHNR, CDR2 FQNEAQ (reference sequence). V was clipped by 7 bases and J by 7 bases, with 16 bases between them. The length of the CDR3 is 14 residues.

This clonotype occurred a few times. This rearrangement joins TRBV7-2 to TRBJ2-1; 8 bases fit TRBD1. Germline V gene lookup returns CDR1 SGHTA and CDR2 FQGNSA. The CDR3 sequence is 16 residues long. Losses at the gene ends were 5 bases for V and 1 base for J; bases not matched to a gene: 7. The CDR3 loop reads CASSPRTGKSYNEQFF. The DNA for the CDR3 is TGTGCCAGCAGCCCCAGGACAGGGAAATCCTACAATGAGCAGTTCTTC.

This clonotype was seen only a few times. The rearrangement uses TRBV6-6 and TRBJ1-3; no clear D. CDR1 is MNHNY, CDR2 SVGAGI, per germline (reference sequence). The CDR3 has 11 amino acids. Deletions cut 6 bases from V and 4 bases from J, with 4 bases between. The CDR3 DNA is TGTGCCAGCAGCAACGGAAACACCATATATTTT. It translates to CASSNGNTIYF.

The J gene is TRBJ1-6, the V gene TRBV20-1; 7 nucleotides match TRBD1. From germline, CDR1 is DFQATT and CDR2 SNEGSKA (reference sequence). The CDR3 is 13 residues long. The junction had 3 bases not matched to a gene; V was cut back by 4 bases and J by 6 bases. Here the CDR3 DNA reads TGCAGTGCTACCCGGGACAGTAATTCACCCCTCCACTTT. Its translation: CSATRDSNSPLHF.

This clonotype was found a few times. The chain is built from TRBV2 and TRBJ1-1; maybe TRBD1 (5 bases). Trimming stripped 3 bases from V and 4 bases from J, with 15 bases between. Per the germline V gene, CDR1 is SNHLY and CDR2 is FYNNEI. The CDR3 length is 15 residues. CDR3 region: CASSEDTLYSTEAFF. DNA for the CDR3: TGTGCCAGCAGTGAGGACACCCTGTATTCCACTGAAGCTTTCTTT.

The chain couples TRBV12-3 or TRBV12-4 to TRBJ2-5, with TRBD1 matching over 10 bases. Trimming cost V 8 bases and J 1 base; bases outside gene matches: 7. The CDR3 covers 15 residues. CDR3 nucleotides: TGTGCCAGCTCACGGGACAGGGGCCTCCAAGAGACCCAGTACTTC. Protein sequence: CASSRDRGLQETQYF.

In this sample, this clonotype turned up a few times. This chain connects TRBV10-3 to TRBJ1-1, with TRBD1 matching 12 bases. The V gene end was trimmed by 4 bases and the J gene end by 4 bases; junction bases not matched to a gene: 10. Looked up from germline, CDR1 is ENHRY and CDR2 is SYGVKD. The CDR3 is made up of 17 amino acids. The CDR3: CAISAFGTGGSGTEAFF. CDR3 coding DNA: TGTGCCATCAGTGCCTTTGGGACAGGGGGCTCGGGCACTGAAGCTTTCTTT.

The chain has TRBV29-1 and TRBJ1-2, with D maybe TRBD1 (6 bases). V was pared by 4 bases and J by 4 bases, with 13 bases between. The CDR3 totals 13 residues. Germline V gene lookup returns CDR1 SQVTM and CDR2 ANQGSEA. This CDR3 is CSVAVRGGYGYTF. CDR3 sequence (DNA): TGCAGCGTTGCGGTACGAGGGGGCTATGGCTACACCTTC.

V usage is TRBV29-1 and J usage is TRBJ2-3; no clear D. Germline assignment: CDR1 SQVTM and CDR2 ANQGSEA. This CDR3 region has 13 residues. V was trimmed by 0 bases and J by 2 bases, leaving 6 bases between them. The CDR3 sequence is CSVEEGNTDTQYF. The CDR3 nucleotides read TGCAGCGTTGAAGAAGGCAACACAGATACGCAGTATTTT.